This TCR beta chain was captured in a study of T cell repertoires in cytomegalovirus infection. Study-wide background: CMV infection and matching HLA type were both indicated by public TCR beta signatures.

Study conclusions and caveats: Identification of carriers of CMV plus the relevant HLA was achieved through cumulative public TCR beta family frequency. HLA-C-restricted CMV clonotypes gave the most frequent clonotype in two of eight donors.

CDR3 length equals 13 residues. V gave up 7 bases and J gave up 6 bases; unmatched junction bases: 11. Germline CDR1 is DFQATT and CDR2 is SNEGSKA (reference sequence). This clonotype was recorded at least ten times. Its antigen is not identified. From the reads, TCRdb called clonotypes with MiXCR, one entry per CDR3 protein. The profile shows under 300,000 distinct CDR3 sequences, roughly an eighth of them singletons. The chain has TRBV20-1 and TRBJ1-1; TRBD1 matches 7 bases. This TCR was sampled from a human donor in good health (CMV status not recorded). Some clones in this sample may be carry-over from other donors' samples. Input material: PBMCs. The CDR3 is CSVSGTELPEAFF. As DNA, the CDR3 is TGCAGTGTAAGCGGGACAGAACTCCCTGAAGCTTTCTTT.